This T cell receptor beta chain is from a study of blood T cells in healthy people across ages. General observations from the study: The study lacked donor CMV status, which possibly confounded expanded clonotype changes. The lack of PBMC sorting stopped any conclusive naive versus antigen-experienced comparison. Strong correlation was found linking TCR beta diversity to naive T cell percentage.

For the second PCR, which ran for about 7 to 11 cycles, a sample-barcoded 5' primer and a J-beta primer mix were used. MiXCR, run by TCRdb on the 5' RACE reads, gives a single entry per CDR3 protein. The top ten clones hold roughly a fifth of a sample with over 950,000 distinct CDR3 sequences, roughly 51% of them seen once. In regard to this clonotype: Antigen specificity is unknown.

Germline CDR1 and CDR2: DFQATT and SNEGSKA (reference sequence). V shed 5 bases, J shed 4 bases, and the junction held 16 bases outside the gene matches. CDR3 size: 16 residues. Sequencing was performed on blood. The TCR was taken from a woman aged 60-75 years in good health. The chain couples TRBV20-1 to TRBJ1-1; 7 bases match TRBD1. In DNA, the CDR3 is TGCAGTGCTCCTAGGTTACCTCGACAGGGACGCACTGAAGCTTTCTTT. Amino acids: CSAPRLPRQGRTEAFF.